This TCR beta chain was identified in a study of blood T cell repertoires in COVID-19. Study details: Sample material is recorded as cDNA or gDNA derived from T cells, B-cell-depleted T cells, or PBMCs.

The trim removed 3 bases at V and 0 bases at J, leaving 11 bases unmatched. Germline loops: CDR1 MDHEN, CDR2 SYDVKM. CDR3 size: 19 residues. In the original analysis: Researchers report that nucleated cell counts were estimated from reference gene primer amplification. Clones were sequenced by immunoSEQ multiplex PCR, and TCRdb holds only the in-frame ones, with some missing. For V, J and clone size, that table is used; D and trimming come from the DNA. Of about 140,000 clones listed, around 90% are singletons. Sequencing was performed on peripheral blood. The TCR originated in a man in his 70s with acute or convalescent COVID-19. The genes are TRBV28 and TRBJ2-6, with TRBD1 matching over 7 bases. The CDR3 sequence is CASSFQRGLGYSGANVLTF. CDR3 DNA: TGTGCCAGCAGTTTTCAGAGGGGGCTGGGATACTCTGGGGCCAACGTCCTGACTTTC. The complete variable domain, with remaining parts taken from reference TRBV28 and TRBJ2-6, reads DVKVTQSSRYLVKRTGEKVFLECVQDMDHENMFWYRQDPGLGLRLIYFSYDVKMKEKGDIPEGYSVSREKKERFSLILESASTNQTSMYLCASSFQRGLGYSGANVLTFGAGSRLTVL.